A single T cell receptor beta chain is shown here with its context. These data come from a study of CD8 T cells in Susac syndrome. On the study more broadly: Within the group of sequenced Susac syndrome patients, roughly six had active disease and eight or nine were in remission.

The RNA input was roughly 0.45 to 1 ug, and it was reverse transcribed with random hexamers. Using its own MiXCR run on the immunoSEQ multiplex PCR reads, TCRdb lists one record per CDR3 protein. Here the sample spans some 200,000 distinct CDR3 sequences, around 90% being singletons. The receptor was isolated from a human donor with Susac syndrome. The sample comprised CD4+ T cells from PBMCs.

CDR3 DNA sequence: TGCGCCAGCAGCTTTGAGGGGCTCCACTCTGGAAACACCATATATTTT. Amino acid sequence: CASSFEGLHSGNTIYF. The chain combines TRBV5-1 with TRBJ1-3; TRBD1 is a possible D gene (5 bases). Trimming shortened V by 2 bases and J by 0 bases, and 12 bases separated the two germline ends. The CDR3 has 16 amino acids. In germline, CDR1 is SGHRS, CDR2 YFSETQ.